The entry below gives a single TCR beta chain sequence along with its context. Antigen specificity is unknown. Reanalyzing the 5' RACE reads, TCRdb keeps one entry per CDR3 protein, without DNA. The sample features 550,000 to 600,000 distinct CDR3 sequences, with roughly 3.5% in its top ten. The data derive from a study of T cells expressing NK-cell markers. This CDR3 has 14 residues. Germline assignment: CDR1 SNHLY and CDR2 FYNNEI. Overall study results and limits: About 1.0-7.5% of CD8+ T cells in about six donors belonged to dominant NKG2C+ clonotypes.

This clonotype originated in a man aged 18-30 years in good health. The rearrangement links TRBV2 to TRBJ2-5; TCRdb picks TRBD2, but there is no DNA to check that call. Input material: blood T cells: a sorted CD56 or NKG2C T cell subset, CD4+ or CD8+ T cells, or bulk PBMC T cells (not recorded which). CDR3 residues: CASSWGGQQETQYF.